The clone carrying this TCR beta chain was counted between two and nine times. What it recognizes is unknown. From the reads, TCRdb called clonotypes with MiXCR, one entry per CDR3 protein. This sample has around 310,000 distinct CDR3 sequences, with 17% found just once. The data are from a study of T cell repertoires in cytomegalovirus infection. For the study at large: Public TCR beta signatures indicated both CMV infection and matching HLA type.

Study-level results: What dominated the ex vivo response were HLA-C-restricted CMV-specific TCR beta clonotypes.

Germline-derived CDR1 and CDR2 are SQVTM and ANQGSEA. V shed 4 bases and J 3 bases; nucleotides not matched to a gene: 2. The CDR3 covers 13 residues. The receptor comes from a human donor in good health (CMV status not recorded). Some clones in this sample may be carry-over from other donors' samples. Sequenced sample: PBMCs. This chain joins TRBV29-1 and TRBJ2-3, with TRBD2 matching 9 bases. The CDR3 bases are TGCAGCGTTGTTCTAGCGGGGACAGATACGCAGTATTTT. This sequence encodes CSVVLAGTDTQYF.